This entry lists 3 T cell receptor beta chains sequenced from one sample in a study of human T cells and chemical hapten exposure. Unfractionated whole blood was the source of the extracted total RNA. TCRdb reprocessed the 5' RACE reads with MiXCR, giving one entry per CDR3 protein. The sample lists approximately 140,000 distinct CDR3 sequences; about 4.3% were seen once. These receptors were collected from a female donor in good health.

This clonotype was seen many times. The chain employs TRBV4-3 and TRBJ1-2; D gene uncertain. The length of the CDR3 is 13 residues. V was clipped by 1 base and J by 0 bases, with 3 bases between them. Germline CDR1 and CDR2: LGHNA and YSLEER. The CDR3 loop is CASSQVANYGYTF. CDR3 in DNA: TGCGCCAGCAGCCAAGTGGCTAACTATGGCTACACCTTC.

This clonotype was counted at least ten times. The V call is TRBV7-9, the J call TRBJ2-3, with TRBD2 identical over 9 bases. The germline V gene has CDR1 SEHNR and CDR2 FQNEAQ (reference sequence). CDR3 size: 16 residues. Unmatched junction bases numbered 3, after V lost 0 bases and J lost 2 bases. CDR3 in DNA: TGTGCCAGCAGCTTAGCGGTAGCGGGAGCCACAGATACGCAGTATTTT. Translating it yields CASSLAVAGATDTQYF.

The rearrangement uses TRBV4-2 and TRBJ2-1; 8 positions match TRBD2. J lost 0 bases, V lost 4 bases, and 8 bases had no gene match. This CDR3 has 17 amino acids. Germline assignment: CDR1 LGHNA and CDR2 YNFKEQ. The CDR3 sequence is CASSLPGGGGSYNEQFF. CDR3 nucleotides: TGTGCCAGCAGCCTCCCCGGGGGGGGGGGCTCCTACAATGAGCAGTTCTTC.